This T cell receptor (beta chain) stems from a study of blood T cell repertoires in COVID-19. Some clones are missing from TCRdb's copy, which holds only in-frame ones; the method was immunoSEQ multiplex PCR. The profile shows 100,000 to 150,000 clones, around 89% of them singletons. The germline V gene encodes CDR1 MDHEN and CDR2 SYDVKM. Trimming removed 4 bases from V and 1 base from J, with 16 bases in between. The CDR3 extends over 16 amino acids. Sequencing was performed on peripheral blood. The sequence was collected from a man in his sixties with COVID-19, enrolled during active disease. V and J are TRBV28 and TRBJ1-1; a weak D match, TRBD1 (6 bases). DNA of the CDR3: TGTGCCAGCAGTTCTAAACACGACAGGAGGAACACTGAAGCTTTCTTT. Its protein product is CASSSKHDRRNTEAFF.